What follows is one T cell receptor beta chain and its context. The data derive from a study of blood T cell repertoires in COVID-19. Clones were sequenced by immunoSEQ multiplex PCR, and TCRdb holds only the in-frame ones, with some missing. The data contain about 400,000 clones, 85% to 90% of them singletons. The sample comprised PBMCs or T cells enriched from blood (not recorded which). The receptor was isolated from a woman in her fifties or sixties who had recovered from COVID-19.

The chain's CDR3 is CASSPMRVAEAFF. DNA of the CDR3: TGTGCCAGCTCACCCATGAGAGTTGCTGAAGCTTTCTTT. This chain joins TRBV18 and TRBJ1-1, with unresolved D. The CDR3 extends over 13 amino acids. V was trimmed by 3 bases and J by 6 bases, leaving 11 bases between them. Germline assignment: CDR1 KGHSH and CDR2 LQKENI. Using reference TRBV18 and TRBJ1-1 for the parts outside the CDR3, the full variable domain is NAGVMQNPRHLVRRRGQEARLRCSPMKGHSHVYWYRQLPEEGLKFMVYLQKENIIDESGMPKERFSAEFPKEGPSILRIQQVVRGDSAAYFCASSPMRVAEAFFGQGTRLTVV.